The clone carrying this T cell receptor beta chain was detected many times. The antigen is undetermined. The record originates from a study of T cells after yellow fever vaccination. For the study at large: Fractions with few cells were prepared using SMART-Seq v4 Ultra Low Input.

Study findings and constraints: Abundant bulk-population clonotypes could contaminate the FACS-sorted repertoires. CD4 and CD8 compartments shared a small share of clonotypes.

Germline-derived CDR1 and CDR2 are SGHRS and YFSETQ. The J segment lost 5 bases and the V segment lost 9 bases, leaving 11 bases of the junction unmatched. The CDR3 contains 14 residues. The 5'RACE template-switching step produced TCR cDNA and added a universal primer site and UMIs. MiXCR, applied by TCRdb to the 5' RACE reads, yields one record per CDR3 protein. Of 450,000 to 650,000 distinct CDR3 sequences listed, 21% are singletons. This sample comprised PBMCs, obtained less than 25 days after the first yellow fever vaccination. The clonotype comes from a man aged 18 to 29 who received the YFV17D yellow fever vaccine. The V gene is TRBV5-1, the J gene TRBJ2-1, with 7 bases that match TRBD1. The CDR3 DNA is TGCGCCACCTCAAGCCCCGGGACAGACAATGAGCAGTTCTTC. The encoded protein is CATSSPGTDNEQFF.